Given below is one TCR beta chain in context. What it binds is not known. This record comes from a study of cytomegalovirus exposure and HLA in healthy donors. In nominal health when sampled, donors likely had unrecorded immune exposures nonetheless. Study outcomes and limitations: Exclusion as indistinguishable affected some V segments, including TRBV6-2 and TRBV6-3. According to a later analysis, most TCR beta chains associated with CMV appeared HLA-restricted. According to the study, 160 or so TCR beta chains were cytomegalovirus-associated.

Use of 60 Vbeta and 13 Jbeta primers characterized the PCR. The data were produced by immunoSEQ multiplex PCR, yet TCRdb's version contains in-frame clones alone and is incomplete. The sample shows 110,000 to 150,000 clones, roughly 80% of them seen only once. Germline assignment: CDR1 GTSNPN and CDR2 SVGIG (reference sequence). This CDR3 is built from 13 residues. V lost 4 bases and J lost 6; bases outside the gene matches: 6. The sequencing input was PBMCs. This TCR was recovered from a middle-aged woman in good health and CMV-seropositive. The chain links TRBV30 to TRBJ2-7, with TRBD2 identical over 10 bases. CDR3 coding DNA: TGTGCCTGGATCGGGCTAGCGGGGGCCGAGCAGTACTTC. Its translation is CAWIGLAGAEQYF.